The 21 T cell receptor beta chains below come from one sample, sequenced in a study of blood T cell repertoires in COVID-19. Method: immunoSEQ multiplex PCR; TCRdb's copy keeps in-frame clones and lacks some. The table records 70,000 to 85,000 clones, around 93% of them present only once. Sequencing was done on a sample of peripheral blood. Receptors were obtained from an older woman with active COVID-19.

The J gene is TRBJ1-1, the V gene TRBV9, with 7 bases identical to TRBD1. This CDR3 region has 15 residues. The germline CDR1 and CDR2 sequences are SGDLS and YYNGEE. The ends lost 4 bases at V and 5 bases at J; junction bases unmatched: 11. The CDR3 bases are TGTGCCAGCAGCTCAACACAGAGGGGACAGACTGAAGCTTTCTTT. It encodes CASSSTQRGQTEAFF. The full variable domain, its missing parts supplied by reference TRBV9 and TRBJ1-1, is DSGVTQTPKHLITATGQRVTLRCSPRSGDLSVYWYQQSLDQGLQFLIQYYNGEERAKGNILERFSAQQFPDLHSELNLSSLELGDSALYFCASSSTQRGQTEAFFGQGTRLTVV.

This sequence joins TRBV7-9 and TRBJ2-2, with unresolved D. Germline CDR1 and CDR2: SEHNR and FQNEAQ (reference sequence). V lost 5 bases, J lost 5 bases, and 18 bases lay in between. The CDR3 spans 16 residues. This CDR3 is CASSLAPVGLTGELFF. The CDR3 DNA follows: TGTGCCAGCAGCCTTGCTCCTGTCGGGTTGACCGGGGAGCTGTTTTTT.

This clone has a handful of counts. The rearrangement uses TRBV30 and TRBJ1-6; tentative D call: TRBD1 (5 bases). CDR3 length: 13 residues. CDR1 and CDR2 from the germline V gene are GTSNPN and SVGIG (reference sequence). Deletions cut 4 bases from V and 14 bases from J, with 18 bases between. The CDR3 nucleotides are TGTGCCTGGATGACAGTCTCATATTCGGCCCTCCACTTT. It codes for CAWMTVSYSALHF.

This chain connects TRBV19 to TRBJ2-7; D may be TRBD2 (7 bases). CDR1 LNHDA and CDR2 SQIVND come from the germline V gene (reference sequence). Deletions cut 5 bases from V and 5 bases from J, with 22 bases between. CDR3 length: 16 residues. The CDR3 DNA follows: TGTGCCAGTAGTGCTGGGGGGGCTAGCCAAGGGAACGAGCAGTACTTC. It encodes CASSAGGASQGNEQYF.

The chain recombines TRBV29-1 with TRBJ2-5; 10 bases match TRBD2. Germline lookup yields CDR1 SQVTM and CDR2 ANQGSEA. The CDR3 runs 15 residues. V was pared by 4 bases and J by 5 bases, with 10 bases of the junction left unmatched. The CDR3 coding sequence is TGCAGCGTTGTTTCAGCGGGAGGGCTCGTGGAGACCCAGTACTTC. It is translated as CSVVSAGGLVETQYF.

The genes are TRBV27 and TRBJ2-1, with 7 bases that match TRBD2. Germline V lookup: CDR1 MNHEY, CDR2 SMNVEV (reference sequence). The CDR3 runs 16 residues. V was pared by 8 bases and J by 1 base, with 11 bases of the junction left unmatched. This chain's CDR3 is CASYHKAGYSYNEQFF. CDR3 in DNA: TGTGCCAGCTACCATAAAGCGGGATATTCCTACAATGAGCAGTTCTTC.

This clone was recorded only once. The V and J genes are TRBV7-9 and TRBJ1-3; TRBD1 agrees at 8 bases. The CDR3 has 17 amino acids. Germline CDR1 is SEHNR and CDR2 is FQNEAQ (reference sequence). The V segment lost 5 bases and the J segment 1 base; nucleotides outside the gene matches: 10. The CDR3 DNA follows: TGTGCCAGCAGCCCAGATTACAGGGGGACTTCTGGAAACACCATATATTTT. This gives the protein CASSPDYRGTSGNTIYF.

DNA for the CDR3: TGTGCCAGCTCAGCTTCGGGACAGGGGCGAGAGCAGTACTTC. Its protein is CASSASGQGREQYF. The gene calls are TRBV18 and TRBJ2-7; 10 bases are a match to TRBD1. With 5 bases clipped from V and 7 bases from J, the junction kept 8 bases outside the gene matches. The germline V gene encodes CDR1 KGHSH and CDR2 LQKENI. The CDR3 consists of 14 residues.

The chain recombines TRBV5-1 with TRBJ1-4; TRBD1 is a possible D gene (6 bases). V was pared by 3 bases and J by 1 base, with 13 bases between. Germline V gene lookup returns CDR1 SGHRS and CDR2 YFSETQ. The CDR3 is 16 residues long. CDR3 nucleotide sequence: TGCGCCAGCAGCTCGGGACACTTAAAAACTAATGAAAAACTGTTTTTT. Its translation: CASSSGHLKTNEKLFF.

The chain recombines TRBV18 with TRBJ2-1, with a weak D call TRBD1 (5 bases). This CDR3 has 13 amino acids. With 3 bases removed from V and 6 bases from J, the gap between germline ends came to 9 bases. Germline V gene lookup returns CDR1 KGHSH and CDR2 LQKENI. The CDR3: CASSPQGSNEQFF. CDR3 nucleotide sequence: TGTGCCAGCTCACCCCAGGGTTCCAATGAGCAGTTCTTC.

This sequence joins TRBV28 and TRBJ2-6, with TRBD1 matching over 9 bases. V lost 4 bases and J lost 8; bases outside the gene matches: 3. The CDR3 length is 14 residues. Per germline, CDR1 MDHEN and CDR2 SYDVKM. The CDR3 coding sequence is TGTGCCAGCAGTTCCGGGACAGGGACCAACGTCCTGACTTTC. Protein sequence: CASSSGTGTNVLTF.

This chain connects TRBV29-1 to TRBJ1-1, with 7 bases fitting TRBD1. There are 14 residues in the CDR3. Looked up from germline, CDR1 is SQVTM and CDR2 is ANQGSEA. With 3 bases clipped from V and 5 bases from J, the junction kept 9 bases outside the gene matches. The CDR3 DNA is TGCAGCGTTGACGTACAGGGGATAGGGACTGAAGCTTTCTTT. Encoded protein: CSVDVQGIGTEAFF.

CDR3: CASSYPSGYGTSRDEQFF. CDR3 DNA sequence: TGTGCCAGCAGTTACCCTTCGGGGTACGGTACTAGTCGCGATGAGCAGTTCTTC. The chain couples TRBV6-2 or TRBV6-3 to TRBJ2-1; possible D gene TRBD2, 5 bases. With 2 bases removed from V and 8 bases from J, the gap between germline ends came to 25 bases. The CDR3 length is 18 residues. Per germline, CDR1 MNHEY and CDR2 SVGEGT.

This chain links TRBV2 with TRBJ1-2; 7 positions agree with TRBD1. The CDR3 totals 13 residues. V lost 9 bases and J lost 7; bases outside the gene matches: 11. Germline V gene data show CDR1 as SNHLY and CDR2 as FYNNEI. DNA of the CDR3: TGTGCCAGTGTCCGACAGGGTACTTCTGGCTACACCTTC. It translates to CASVRQGTSGYTF.

CDR3: CASSLPSRYEQYF. CDR3 sequence (DNA): TGTGCCAGCAGCTTACCGAGTAGATACGAGCAGTACTTC. The chain is built from TRBV7-8 and TRBJ2-7; D call uncertain. This CDR3 region has 13 residues. V lost 2 bases and J lost 4, with 9 bases in between. The V gene's germline CDR1 is SGHVS and CDR2 FQNEAQ.

This chain connects TRBV6-6 to TRBJ2-7, with D possibly TRBD2 on 6 matching bases. V dropped 5 bases and J dropped 0 bases, with 11 bases sitting between them. Per germline, CDR1 MNHNY and CDR2 SVGAGI (reference sequence). CDR3 length: 14 amino acids. CDR3: CASSRDSSSYEQYF. CDR3 DNA: TGTGCCAGCAGTAGGGACTCCAGCTCCTACGAGCAGTACTTC.

V gene TRBV7-8 combines with J gene TRBJ2-7, with TRBD1 matching over 7 bases. Trimming removed 1 base from V and 7 bases from J; junction bases left unmatched: 7. The CDR3 loop spans 14 amino acids. Germline V gene sequence: CDR1 SGHVS, CDR2 FQNEAQ. This chain's CDR3 is CASSLETGFGEQYF. The CDR3 nucleotides are TGTGCCAGCAGCTTAGAGACAGGGTTTGGTGAGCAGTACTTC.

The chain links TRBV2 to TRBJ2-3; weak D call: TRBD1 (6 bases). Between the trimmed V and J ends, which lost 8 bases and 8 bases, there was a span of 20 bases. The germline V gene has CDR1 SNHLY and CDR2 FYNNEI. This CDR3 comprises 14 residues. The CDR3 DNA sequence: TGTGCCAGCGGGGTATCCAGGGACACCCCTACGCAGTATTTT. This translates into CASGVSRDTPTQYF.

This chain links TRBV2 with TRBJ2-1; TRBD2 agrees at 14 bases. CDR3 length equals 17 residues. Germline CDR1 SNHLY, CDR2 FYNNEI. The J segment lost 0 bases and the V segment lost 8 bases, leaving 6 bases of the junction unmatched. The chain's CDR3 is CASRTSGRRSSYNEQFF. CDR3 sequence (DNA): TGTGCCAGCCGGACTAGCGGGAGGAGAAGCTCCTACAATGAGCAGTTCTTC.

The chain recombines TRBV28 with TRBJ2-7; perhaps TRBD1 as D (5 bases). Germline V CDR1 and CDR2: MDHEN, SYDVKM. This CDR3 comprises 13 residues. Trimming pared 3 bases from V and 2 bases from J, leaving 8 bases between. The CDR3: CASSLPRAYEQYF. The CDR3 DNA sequence: TGTGCCAGCAGTTTGCCCAGGGCCTACGAGCAGTACTTC.

The chain employs TRBV6-1 and TRBJ1-5; perhaps TRBD1 as D (5 bases). V lost 1 base and J lost 5, with 12 bases in between. Germline CDR1 is MNHNS and CDR2 is SASEGT. The CDR3 runs to 15 residues. The CDR3 loop is CASSEVPRGYQPQHF. The CDR3 DNA is TGTGCCAGCAGTGAAGTTCCACGGGGGTATCAGCCCCAGCATTTT.